This TCR beta chain was found in a study of blood T cells in healthy people across ages (dated by TCRdb to the mid-2010s). Study-level background: Template switching captured roughly one uniquely barcoded TCR beta cDNA molecule per two T cells in model experiments. Using deep sequencing normalized with unique cDNA molecular identifiers, the study measured how TCR beta repertoire diversity changes with age. The donors were split into four age groups: young (average approximately 16 years), middle-aged (more than 35), aged (about 56) and long-lived (roughly 77). To avoid experimental bias, donors of different ages were spread randomly across the sequencing lanes. For two donors (one aged 18 to 30 and one aged 80 or older), the study analyzed two additional independent replicas of 1 million unique cDNA reads from the same blood draw.

Donors were 39 systemically healthy Caucasian individuals from Russia aged roughly 6 to 90 years. Roughly 10 milliliters of peripheral blood were drawn from each donor into EDTA-treated Vacutainer tubes. Ficoll-Paque density-gradient centrifugation was used to isolate PBMCs, with at least 7 million per sample. Total RNA was extracted from PBMCs with Trizol reagent, with at least 6 micrograms obtained per sample. For every donor, an aliquot of PBMCs went through flow cytometry to measure the percentages of naive CD45RAhigh/CD27high T cells. Broader findings and caveats from the paper: Bulk unsorted PBMC profiling prevented conclusive comparison of naive and antigen-experienced compartments. The percentage of naive T cells measured by flow cytometry correlated strongly with observed TCR beta diversity. Observed TCR beta diversity per million T cells fell roughly linearly with age, and a significant reduction was already apparent by age roughly 40. Estimates of total diversity based on one million sequenced T cells were considered lower bounds and underestimates. The CMV infection status of donors was not known, potentially confounding age-related changes in expanded clonotypes. Compared with the aged group, the long-lived group had more naive CD4+ T cells, fewer expanded clones and increased TCR diversity, suggesting age selection.

The library was built by means of 5' RACE. The sample was run on an Illumina HiSeq 2500. The second PCR ran for roughly 6 to 11 cycles and used a J-beta primer mix along with a sample-barcoded 5' primer. A template-switch 5' adaptor carrying 12 random nucleotides introduced a unique molecular identifier onto each TCR beta cDNA molecule. Each sample yielded at least 3 million CDR3-containing paired-end reads. The Mint cDNA synthesis kit, primed by a TRBC-specific oligonucleotide, was used to synthesize first-strand cDNA from all RNA. After uracil-DNA glycosylase treatment, a first 18-cycle PCR used universal primers M1SS and BC2_uni_R on all cDNA. The authors' pipeline ran thus. Each sample was normalized by randomly selecting 1 million high-quality reads, each carrying a distinct molecular identifier. Instead of being binned into consensus sequences, reads with shared molecular identifiers were discarded. CDR3 identification, clonotype clustering and error correction used MiTCR with a Q25 quality threshold and the strictest error-elimination algorithm. Lower-bound total TCR beta diversity was estimated with a nonparametric unseen species model using Euler transformation. TCRdb took the public reads, trimmed them with fastp at Q25, ran MiXCR for clone calling and kept in-frame beta chains. All rows with the same CDR3 protein become a single entry with the most common DNA and genes. For this entry, the V and J calls and clone size follow TCRdb and not the study's own pipeline. This sample holds some 700,000 distinct CDR3 sequences; roughly 43% were observed only once. 20% to 25% of the sample comes from the top ten.

The germline V gene encodes CDR1 PRHDT and CDR2 FYEKMQ (reference sequence). Relative to germline, V is missing 6 bases and J is missing 6 bases, with 9 bases of the junction outside any gene match. Including the terminal cysteine and phenylalanine, the CDR3 comprises 15 residues. The entry retains the CDR3 DNA only, 45 bases that are in frame from base 1. This clonotype has only a few counts. Its antigen is not yet known. Per-base quality was not reported, and no clone a single base away is much larger than it. The clonotype was recovered from a woman aged 60-75 years in good health. The sequenced sample consisted of blood. The rearrangement joined TRBV13 to TRBJ2-1; 9 junctional bases match TRBD1. The CDR3 reads as follows: CASRRWDRALNEQFF. At the DNA level, the sequence is TGTGCCAGCAGGCGGTGGGACAGGGCACTCAATGAGCAGTTCTTC.